These T cell receptor beta chains were read from a single sample in a study of response to subunit inactivated influenza vaccine. TCRdb re-called the RT-PCR reads through MiXCR, storing one row per CDR3 protein. This table holds fewer than 800,000 distinct CDR3 sequences, 15% to 19% found once. The sample here was PBMCs from blood, taken about 11 days after vaccination. The source is a man aged 50-59 years who received an inactivated influenza vaccine. CDR3s include the opening cysteine and the closing phenylalanine or tryptophan. Fields, in order: clone size, J gene, V gene, D gene, CDR3 protein, CDR3 DNA. The D gene is left open where the match is weak. Part of the rows lack a size; the others show once, few, many or a class for expanded clones.

NA	TRBJ2-5	TRBV4-2	TRBD2	CASSQEAGGVQETQYF	TGTGCCAGCAGCCAAGAAGCGGGGGGCGTGCAAGAGACCCAGTACTTC
few	TRBJ2-1	TRBV6-8	NA	CASSYPRGSSYNEQFF	TGTGCCAGCAGTTACCCCCGGGGGTCCTCCTACAATGAGCAGTTCTTC
few	TRBJ1-2	TRBV7-9	TRBD1	CASSHLRTGGDGYTF	TGTGCCAGCAGCCACCTTCGGACAGGGGGGGATGGCTACACCTTC
few	TRBJ1-1	TRBV7-9	NA	CASSYGGRGNTEAFF	TGTGCCAGCAGCTATGGGGGGAGAGGGAACACTGAAGCTTTCTTT
NA	TRBJ2-7	TRBV28	TRBD2	CACREGSYEQYF	TGTGCCTGTAGGGAGGGATCCTACGAGCAGTACTTC
NA	TRBJ1-5	TRBV20-1	NA	CSARRRNQPQHF	TGCAGTGCTAGGCGGCGAAATCAGCCCCAGCATTTT
NA	TRBJ2-1	TRBV20-1	TRBD2	CSARPSGRANQQFF	TGCAGTGCTAGACCCAGCGGGAGGGCCAATCAGCAGTTCTTC
few	TRBJ2-7	TRBV6-1	TRBD1	CASRKDRGTYEQYF	TGTGCCAGCAGAAAAGACAGGGGGACCTACGAGCAGTACTTC
few	TRBJ2-3	TRBV15	NA	CATRPPGGRTDTQYF	TGTGCCACCAGACCCCCCGGGGGGCGCACAGATACGCAGTATTTT
many	TRBJ1-2	TRBV7-9	NA	CASSRGQNYGYTF	TGTGCCAGCAGCCGAGGACAGAACTATGGCTACACCTTC
NA	TRBJ2-2	TRBV16	NA	CASSPLGVNTGELFF	TGTGCCAGCAGCCCACTGGGGGTAAACACCGGGGAGCTGTTTTTT
NA	TRBJ1-5	TRBV28	TRBD1	CASSMDRGGQPQHF	TGTGCCAGCAGTATGGACAGGGGAGGCCAGCCCCAGCATTTT
few	TRBJ2-7	TRBV18	NA	CASSPINSPSGRYEQYF	TGTGCCAGCTCACCAATCAACAGCCCATCAGGGCGGTACGAGCAGTACTTC
few	TRBJ1-1	TRBV20-1	TRBD1	CSAGGQGMATEAFF	TGCAGTGCTGGTGGACAGGGTATGGCCACTGAAGCTTTCTTT
NA	TRBJ2-5	TRBV6-1	NA	CASSEVLGIQETQYF	TGTGCCAGCAGTGAAGTGTTAGGAATCCAAGAGACCCAGTACTTC
few	TRBJ2-7	TRBV7-2	NA	CASSSSGVQYF	TGTGCCAGCAGCTCGAGCGGCGTGCAGTACTTC
NA	TRBJ1-4	TRBV2	NA	CASSEAFGVAANEKLFF	TGTGCCAGCAGTGAAGCATTCGGGGTCGCGGCAAATGAAAAACTGTTTTTT
few	TRBJ2-7	TRBV7-2	TRBD1	CASSLVPGQGFVEQYF	TGTGCCAGCAGCTTAGTACCGGGACAGGGGTTCGTCGAGCAGTACTTC
NA	TRBJ2-6	TRBV6-5	NA	CASNYVGVSGANVLTF	TGTGCCAGCAATTACGTAGGGGTCTCTGGGGCCAACGTCCTGACTTTC
NA	TRBJ1-6	TRBV6-1	NA	CATSPRDPANGSPLHF	TGTGCCACCTCGCCCCGGGACCCTGCAAATGGTTCACCCCTCCACTTT
NA	TRBJ2-6	TRBV15	NA	CATKGTSGANVLTF	TGTGCCACCAAAGGAACCTCTGGGGCCAACGTCCTGACTTTC
many	TRBJ2-7	TRBV3-1	NA	CASSRDLYEQYF	TGTGCCAGCAGCCGGGACCTCTACGAGCAGTACTTC
NA	TRBJ1-6	TRBV20-1	NA	CSVSPPNSPLHF	TGCAGTGTCAGCCCTCCGAATTCACCCCTCCACTTT
few	TRBJ1-5	TRBV15	NA	CATSSPGYPQHF	TGTGCCACCAGCAGTCCGGGCTACCCCCAGCATTTT
NA	TRBJ1-4	TRBV20-1	NA	CSAKRGATNEKLFF	TGCAGTGCGAAAAGGGGAGCCACTAATGAAAAACTGTTTTTT
NA	TRBJ2-5	TRBV20-1	NA	CSASLGRGETQYF	TGCAGTGCTAGCTTGGGCAGGGGAGAGACCCAGTACTTC
few	TRBJ1-1	TRBV11-2	TRBD1	CASSPIGQVEAFF	TGTGCCAGCAGCCCAATCGGACAGGTTGAAGCTTTCTTT
few	TRBJ2-5	TRBV20-1	TRBD2	CSASWRESETQYF	TGCAGTGCTAGTTGGCGGGAGTCAGAGACCCAGTACTTC
few	TRBJ1-2	TRBV12-3/TRBV12-4	NA	CASSLRGRDGYTF	TGTGCCAGCAGTCTTAGAGGGCGAGATGGCTACACCTTC
few	TRBJ2-7	TRBV4-1	TRBD1	CASSQGQGQDEQYF	TGCGCCAGCAGCCAAGGACAGGGTCAAGACGAGCAGTACTTC
NA	TRBJ2-3	TRBV5-1	TRBD2	CASSLSSGGADTQYF	TGCGCCAGCAGCTTGTCTAGCGGGGGCGCAGATACGCAGTATTTT
NA	TRBJ1-6	TRBV6-5	NA	CASSSGRGGNNSPLHF	TGTGCCAGCAGTTCCGGCCGGGGCGGTAATAATTCACCCCTCCACTTT
few	TRBJ2-5	TRBV24-1	NA	CATSDQHTPRETQYF	TGTGCCACCAGTGATCAGCACACACCGCGGGAGACCCAGTACTTC
NA	TRBJ2-3	TRBV25-1	NA	CASNQRSTDTQYF	TGTGCCAGCAACCAGCGAAGCACAGATACGCAGTATTTT
few	TRBJ2-5	TRBV14	NA	CASSRVLGRGRGETQYF	TGTGCCAGCAGCCGAGTCCTGGGGAGGGGGCGCGGAGAGACCCAGTACTTC
many	TRBJ1-1	TRBV7-2	TRBD1	CASRNRDRLNTEAFF	TGTGCCAGCAGAAACCGGGACAGACTTAACACTGAAGCTTTCTTT
NA	TRBJ1-1	TRBV12-3/TRBV12-4	TRBD1	CASSLQGGSDTEAFF	TGTGCCAGCAGTTTACAGGGGGGTTCAGACACTGAAGCCTTCTTT
few	TRBJ1-1	TRBV28	TRBD1	CASSWGFDRGWTEAFF	TGTGCCAGCAGTTGGGGATTCGACAGGGGGTGGACTGAAGCTTTCTTT
NA	TRBJ2-4	TRBV5-1	NA	CASSTRDGQNIQYF	TGCGCCAGCAGCACCCGGGACGGACAAAACATTCAGTACTTC
NA	TRBJ2-1	TRBV28	TRBD1	CATEPNRQGRSEQFF	TGTGCCACCGAGCCGAACCGACAGGGAAGGAGTGAGCAGTTCTTC
NA	TRBJ1-5	TRBV6-5	TRBD1	CASSYSDRGRGQPQHF	TGTGCCAGCAGCTACTCGGACAGGGGTCGGGGCCAGCCCCAGCATTTT
many	TRBJ2-2	TRBV12-3/TRBV12-4	NA	CATAVGGTGELFF	TGTGCCACAGCTGTGGGGGGCACCGGGGAGCTGTTTTTT
many	TRBJ2-7	TRBV27	NA	CASSLGISYEQYF	TGTGCCAGCAGTTTGGGCATCTCCTACGAGCAGTACTTC
NA	TRBJ2-1	TRBV7-3	TRBD2	CASSLIGTRPEQFF	TGTGCCAGCAGCTTAATAGGGACTAGGCCGGAGCAGTTCTTC
NA	TRBJ2-7	TRBV15	TRBD2	CATSRPGLAASYEQYF	TGTGCCACCAGCAGACCGGGACTAGCGGCATCCTACGAGCAGTACTTC
few	TRBJ1-6	TRBV12-3/TRBV12-4	NA	CATGFAYNSPLHF	TGTGCCACCGGTTTTGCCTATAATTCACCCCTCCACTTT
few	TRBJ2-7	TRBV10-3	NA	CAISESRAAYEQYF	TGTGCCATCAGTGAGTCACGGGCAGCCTACGAGCAGTACTTC
few	TRBJ2-1	TRBV20-1	TRBD2	CSASRTSPYNEQFF	TGCAGTGCTAGTCGGACTAGCCCCTACAATGAGCAGTTCTTC
NA	TRBJ2-1	TRBV20-1	NA	CSASLMGRPSSYNEQFF	TGCAGTGCTAGTTTGATGGGCAGGCCGAGCTCCTACAATGAGCAGTTCTTC
NA	TRBJ2-7	TRBV30	NA	CAWSGQGFYEQYF	TGTGCCTGGAGCGGTCAAGGGTTCTACGAGCAGTACTTC
few	TRBJ1-5	TRBV4-3	NA	CASSQDLMSGNQPQHF	TGCGCCAGCAGCCAAGATCTAATGAGTGGCAATCAGCCCCAGCATTTT
few	TRBJ2-3	TRBV9	NA	CASSVAGGRIYTDTQYF	TGTGCCAGCAGCGTAGCGGGCGGCCGGATTTACACAGATACGCAGTATTTT
many	TRBJ2-7	TRBV6-1	NA	CASTLSGGAGYEQYF	TGTGCCAGCACCCTCTCTGGGGGGGCAGGTTACGAGCAGTACTTC
many	TRBJ2-7	TRBV6-5	NA	CASSYLDGPYEQYF	TGTGCCAGCAGTTACCTGGACGGACCCTACGAGCAGTACTTC
NA	TRBJ2-7	TRBV10-3	TRBD2	CAIGEGTYEQYF	TGTGCCATCGGGGAGGGAACCTACGAGCAGTACTTC
few	TRBJ2-3	TRBV3-1	TRBD2	CASSQEVRLAGGTDTQYF	TGTGCCAGCAGCCAAGAAGTCCGACTAGCGGGGGGAACAGATACGCAGTATTTT
few	TRBJ1-2	TRBV4-3	NA	CASSQRALGGGYTF	TGCGCCAGCAGCCAAAGGGCCCTGGGGGGCGGCTACACCTTC